The TCR beta chain under discussion was sequenced for a study of vaccination effects on CD4 cells after COVID-19. For the study at large: Two-dose vaccination with either BNT162b2 or mRNA-1273 was given to the participants. They grew over 1.5 million PBMC in each well, adding about 9.5 IU/ml IL-2 and approximately 10 ug/ml peptides.

V lost 5 bases to trimming and J lost 4 bases; unmatched junction nucleotides: 9. Per the germline V gene, CDR1 is LNHNV and CDR2 is YYDKDF (reference sequence). This CDR3 comprises 16 residues. TCRdb's copy holds only in-frame clones and misses some; the assay was immunoSEQ multiplex PCR. Among roughly 36,000 clones, roughly 79% were seen once, and the ten largest hold 3%. Regarding this clone: Its target is unknown.

Researchers isolated CD4+ T cells once less than twelve days of culture had elapsed. Nucleocapsid antibodies were negative in the vaccine recipients, who had never had SARS-CoV-2 infection. On day 3 and again on day 7, half the medium was replaced with IL-2 medium. The clonotype comes from a human donor who received a COVID-19 vaccine. The J gene is TRBJ1-2, the V gene TRBV15; TRBD1 matches at 11 bases. The sample was CD4+ T cells from PBMCs cultured without peptide, taken before COVID-19 vaccination. The CDR3 protein is CATSPQDRGLIYGYTF. CDR3 in DNA: TGTGCCACCAGCCCCCAGGACAGGGGGCTGATCTATGGCTACACCTTC.